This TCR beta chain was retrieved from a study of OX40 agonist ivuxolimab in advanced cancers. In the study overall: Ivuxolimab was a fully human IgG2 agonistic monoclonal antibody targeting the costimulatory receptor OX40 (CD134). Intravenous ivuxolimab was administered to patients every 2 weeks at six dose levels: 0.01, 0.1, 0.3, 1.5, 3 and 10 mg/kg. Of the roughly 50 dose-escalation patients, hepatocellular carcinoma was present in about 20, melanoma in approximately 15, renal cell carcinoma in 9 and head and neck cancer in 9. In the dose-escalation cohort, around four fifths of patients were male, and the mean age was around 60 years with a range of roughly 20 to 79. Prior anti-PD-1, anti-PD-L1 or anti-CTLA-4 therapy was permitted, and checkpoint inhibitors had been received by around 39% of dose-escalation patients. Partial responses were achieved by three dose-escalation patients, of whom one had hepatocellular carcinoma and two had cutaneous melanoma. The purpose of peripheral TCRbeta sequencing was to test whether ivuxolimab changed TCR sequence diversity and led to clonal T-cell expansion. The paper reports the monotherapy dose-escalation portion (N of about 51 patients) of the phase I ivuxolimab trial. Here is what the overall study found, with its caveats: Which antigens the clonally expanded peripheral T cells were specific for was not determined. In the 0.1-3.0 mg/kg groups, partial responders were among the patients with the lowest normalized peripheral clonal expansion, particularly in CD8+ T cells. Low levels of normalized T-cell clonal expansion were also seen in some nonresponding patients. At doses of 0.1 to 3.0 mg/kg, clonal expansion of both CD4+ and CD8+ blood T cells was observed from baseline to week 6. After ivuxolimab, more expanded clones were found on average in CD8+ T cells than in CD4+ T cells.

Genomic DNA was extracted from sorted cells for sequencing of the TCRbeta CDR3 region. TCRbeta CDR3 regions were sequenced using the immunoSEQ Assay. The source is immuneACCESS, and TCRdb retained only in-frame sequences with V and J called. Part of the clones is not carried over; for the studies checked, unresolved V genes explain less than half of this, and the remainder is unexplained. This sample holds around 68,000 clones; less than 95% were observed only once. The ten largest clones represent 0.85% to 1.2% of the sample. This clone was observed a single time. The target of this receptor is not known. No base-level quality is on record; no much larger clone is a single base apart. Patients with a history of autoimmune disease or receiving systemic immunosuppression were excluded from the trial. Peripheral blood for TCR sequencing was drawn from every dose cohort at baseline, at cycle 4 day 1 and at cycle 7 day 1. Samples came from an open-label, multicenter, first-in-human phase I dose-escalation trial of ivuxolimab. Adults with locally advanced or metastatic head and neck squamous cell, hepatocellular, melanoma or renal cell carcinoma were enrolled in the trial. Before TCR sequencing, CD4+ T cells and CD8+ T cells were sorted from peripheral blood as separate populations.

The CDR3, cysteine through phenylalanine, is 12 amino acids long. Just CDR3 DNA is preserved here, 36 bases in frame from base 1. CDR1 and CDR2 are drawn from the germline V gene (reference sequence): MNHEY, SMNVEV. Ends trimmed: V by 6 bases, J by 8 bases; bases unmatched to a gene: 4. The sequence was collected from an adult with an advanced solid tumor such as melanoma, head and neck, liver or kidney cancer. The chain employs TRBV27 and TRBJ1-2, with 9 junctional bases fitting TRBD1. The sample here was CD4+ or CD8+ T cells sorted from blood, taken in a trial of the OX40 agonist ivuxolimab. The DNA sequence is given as TGTGCCAGCAGGGGACAGGGTGCAGGCTACACCTTC. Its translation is CASRGQGAGYTF.